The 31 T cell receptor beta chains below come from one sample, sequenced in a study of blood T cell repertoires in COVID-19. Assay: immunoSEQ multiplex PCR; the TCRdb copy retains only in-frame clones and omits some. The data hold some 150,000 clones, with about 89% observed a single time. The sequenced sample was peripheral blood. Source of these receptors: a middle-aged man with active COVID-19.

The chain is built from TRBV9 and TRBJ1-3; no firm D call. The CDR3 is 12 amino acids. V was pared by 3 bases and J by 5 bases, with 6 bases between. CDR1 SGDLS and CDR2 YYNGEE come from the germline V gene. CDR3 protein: CASSGARNTIYF. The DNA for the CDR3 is TGTGCCAGCAGCGGCGCGCGAAACACCATATATTTT.

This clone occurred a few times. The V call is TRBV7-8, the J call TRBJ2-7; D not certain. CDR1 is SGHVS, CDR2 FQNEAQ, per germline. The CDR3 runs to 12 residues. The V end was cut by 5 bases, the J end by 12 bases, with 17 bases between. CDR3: CASSQTSGAAYF. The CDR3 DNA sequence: TGTGCCAGCAGCCAAACCTCCGGAGCCGCGTACTTC.

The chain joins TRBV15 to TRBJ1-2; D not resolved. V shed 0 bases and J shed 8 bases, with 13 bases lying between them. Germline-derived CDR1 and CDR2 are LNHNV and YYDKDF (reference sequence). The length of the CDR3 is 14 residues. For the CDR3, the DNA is TGTGCCACCAGCAGAGATGGCCAGAACCAGGGCTACACCTTC. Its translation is CATSRDGQNQGYTF.

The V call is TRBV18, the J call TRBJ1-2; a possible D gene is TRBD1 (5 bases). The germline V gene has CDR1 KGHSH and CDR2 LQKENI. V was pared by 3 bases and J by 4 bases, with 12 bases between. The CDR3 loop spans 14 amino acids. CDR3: CASSPSTESYGYTF. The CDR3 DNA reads TGTGCCAGCTCACCTTCGACAGAATCCTATGGCTACACCTTC.

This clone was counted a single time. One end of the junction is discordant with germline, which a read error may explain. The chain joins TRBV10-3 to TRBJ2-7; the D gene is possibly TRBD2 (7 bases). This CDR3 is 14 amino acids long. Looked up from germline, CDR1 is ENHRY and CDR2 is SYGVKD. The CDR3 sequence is CATRRGGEGYGQYF. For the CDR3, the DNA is TGTGCCACCCGCAGGGGCGGGGAGGGTTACGGGCAGTACTTC.

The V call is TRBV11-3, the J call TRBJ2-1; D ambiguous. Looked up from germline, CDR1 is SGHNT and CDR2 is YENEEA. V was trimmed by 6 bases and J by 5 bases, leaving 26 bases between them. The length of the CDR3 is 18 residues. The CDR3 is CASRPQNDRFRKNNEQFF. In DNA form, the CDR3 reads TGTGCCAGCAGACCACAAAACGACCGGTTCAGGAAAAACAATGAGCAGTTCTTC.

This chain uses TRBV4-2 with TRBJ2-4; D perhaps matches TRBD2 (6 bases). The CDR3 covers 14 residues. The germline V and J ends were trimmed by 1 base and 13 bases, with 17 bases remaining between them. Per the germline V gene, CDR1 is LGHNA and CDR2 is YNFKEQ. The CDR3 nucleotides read TGTGCCAGCAGCCAAGGCCCGGGGCGGGGCGACCAGTACTTC. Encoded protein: CASSQGPGRGDQYF.

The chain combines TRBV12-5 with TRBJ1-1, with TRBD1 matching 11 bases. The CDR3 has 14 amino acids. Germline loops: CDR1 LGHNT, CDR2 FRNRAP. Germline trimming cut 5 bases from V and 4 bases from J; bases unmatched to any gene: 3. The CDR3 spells CASGPGTGGTEAFF. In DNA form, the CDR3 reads TGTGCTAGTGGTCCTGGGACAGGGGGCACTGAAGCTTTCTTT.

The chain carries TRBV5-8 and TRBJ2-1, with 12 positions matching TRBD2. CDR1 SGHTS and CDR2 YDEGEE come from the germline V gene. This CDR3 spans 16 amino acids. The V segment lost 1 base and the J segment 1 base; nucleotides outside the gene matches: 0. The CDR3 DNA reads TGTGCCAGCAGCTTGCTAGCGGGGGGGTCCTACAATGAGCAGTTCTTC. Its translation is CASSLLAGGSYNEQFF.

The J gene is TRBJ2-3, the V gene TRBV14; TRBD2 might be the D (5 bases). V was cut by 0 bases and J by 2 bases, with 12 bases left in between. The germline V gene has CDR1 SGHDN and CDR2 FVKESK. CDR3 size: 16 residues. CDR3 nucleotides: TGTGCCAGCAGCCAAGATTCAGGACTTTCCACAGATACGCAGTATTTT. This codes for CASSQDSGLSTDTQYF.

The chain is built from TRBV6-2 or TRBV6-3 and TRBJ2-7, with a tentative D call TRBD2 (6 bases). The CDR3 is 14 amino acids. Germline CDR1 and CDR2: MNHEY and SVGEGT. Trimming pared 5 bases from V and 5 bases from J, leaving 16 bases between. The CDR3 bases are TGTGCCAGCAGTCGCGGAGGGTTAACTAACGAGCAGTACTTC. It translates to CASSRGGLTNEQYF.

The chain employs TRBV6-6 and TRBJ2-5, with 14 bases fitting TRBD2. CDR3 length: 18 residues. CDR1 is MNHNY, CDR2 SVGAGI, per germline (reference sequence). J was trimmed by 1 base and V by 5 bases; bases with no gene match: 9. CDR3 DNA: TGTGCCAGCAGTCCCGGGACTAGCGGGGGCCGAACCCAAGAGACCCAGTACTTC. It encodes CASSPGTSGGRTQETQYF.

CDR3 residues: CASSYTGTSGGYPYF. The CDR3 DNA is TGTGCCAGCAGTTATACCGGGACTAGCGGGGGGTATCCGTATTTT. J is TRBJ2-3 and V is TRBV6-6; 15 bases map to TRBD2. The CDR3 covers 15 residues. With V trimmed by 3 bases and J by 14 bases, 9 bases remained unmatched. Germline values: CDR1 MNHNY, CDR2 SVGAGI (reference sequence).

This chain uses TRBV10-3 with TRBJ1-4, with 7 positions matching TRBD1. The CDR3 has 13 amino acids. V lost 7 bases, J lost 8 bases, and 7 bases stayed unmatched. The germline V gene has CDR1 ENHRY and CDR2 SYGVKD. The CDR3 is CAIKGQIGEKLFF. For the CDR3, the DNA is TGTGCCATCAAGGGACAGATCGGGGAAAAACTGTTTTTT.

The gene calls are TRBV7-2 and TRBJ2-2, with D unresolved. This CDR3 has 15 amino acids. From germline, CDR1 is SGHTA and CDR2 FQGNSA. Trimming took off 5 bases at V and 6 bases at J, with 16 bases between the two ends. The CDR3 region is CASSPTPTNSGELFF. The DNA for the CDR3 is TGTGCCAGCAGCCCTACTCCGACAAACTCCGGGGAGCTGTTTTTT.

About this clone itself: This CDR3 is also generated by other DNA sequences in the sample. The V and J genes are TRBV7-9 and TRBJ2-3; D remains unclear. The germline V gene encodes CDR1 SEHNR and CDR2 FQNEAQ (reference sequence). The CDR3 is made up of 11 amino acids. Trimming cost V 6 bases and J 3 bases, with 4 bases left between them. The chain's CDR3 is CASSSTDTQYF. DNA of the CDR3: TGTGCCAGCAGTTCTACAGATACGCAGTATTTT. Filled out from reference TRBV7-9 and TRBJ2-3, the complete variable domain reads DTGVSQNPRHKITKRGQNVTFRCDPISEHNRLYWYRQTLGQGPEFLTYFQNEAQLEKSRLLSDRFSAERPKGSFSTLEIQRTEQGDSAMYLCASSSTDTQYFGPGTRLTVL.

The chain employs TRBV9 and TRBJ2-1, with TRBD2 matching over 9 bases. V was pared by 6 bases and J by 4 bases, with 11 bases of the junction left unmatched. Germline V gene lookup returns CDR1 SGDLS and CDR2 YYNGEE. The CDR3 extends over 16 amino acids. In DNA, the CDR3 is TGTGCCAGCACCCACATAAGTAGCGGGGGATACAATGAGCAGTTCTTC. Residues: CASTHISSGGYNEQFF.

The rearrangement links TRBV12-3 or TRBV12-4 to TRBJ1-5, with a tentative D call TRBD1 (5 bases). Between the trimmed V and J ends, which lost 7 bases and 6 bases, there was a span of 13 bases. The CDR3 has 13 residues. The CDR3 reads CASTTGGGQPQHF. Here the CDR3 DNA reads TGTGCCAGCACCACGGGGGGGGGTCAGCCCCAGCATTTT.

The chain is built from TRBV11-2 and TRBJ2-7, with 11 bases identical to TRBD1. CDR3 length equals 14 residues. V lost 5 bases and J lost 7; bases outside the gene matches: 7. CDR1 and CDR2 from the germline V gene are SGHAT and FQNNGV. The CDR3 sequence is CASSGGQGAREQYF. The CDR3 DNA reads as TGTGCCAGCAGCGGAGGACAGGGGGCTCGGGAGCAGTACTTC.

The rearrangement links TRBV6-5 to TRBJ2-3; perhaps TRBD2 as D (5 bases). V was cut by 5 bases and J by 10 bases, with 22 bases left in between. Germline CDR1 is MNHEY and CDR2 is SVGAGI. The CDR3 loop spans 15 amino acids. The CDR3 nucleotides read TGTGCCAGCAGTCCCCATGTGTTAGCGTTGGTTTCGCAGTATTTT. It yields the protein CASSPHVLALVSQYF.

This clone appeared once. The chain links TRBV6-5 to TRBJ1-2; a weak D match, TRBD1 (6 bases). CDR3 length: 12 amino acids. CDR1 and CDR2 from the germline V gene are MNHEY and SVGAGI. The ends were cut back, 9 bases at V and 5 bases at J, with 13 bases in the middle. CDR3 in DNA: TGTGCCAGAGGGGGTTTTGGATATGGCTACACCTTC. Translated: CARGGFGYGYTF.

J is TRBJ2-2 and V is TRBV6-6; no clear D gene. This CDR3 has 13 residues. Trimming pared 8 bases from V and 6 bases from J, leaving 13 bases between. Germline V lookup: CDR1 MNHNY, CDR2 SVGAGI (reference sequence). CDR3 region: CASRYRRAGELFF. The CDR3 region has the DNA TGTGCCAGCCGCTACCGTAGAGCCGGGGAGCTGTTTTTT.

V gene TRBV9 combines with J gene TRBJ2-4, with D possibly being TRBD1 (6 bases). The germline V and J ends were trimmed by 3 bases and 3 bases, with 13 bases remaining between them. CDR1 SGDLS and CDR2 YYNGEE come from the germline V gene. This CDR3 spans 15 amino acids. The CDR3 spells CASSGTSGVKNIQYF. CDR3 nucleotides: TGTGCCAGCAGCGGAACCTCAGGGGTCAAAAACATTCAGTACTTC.

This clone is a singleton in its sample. The CDR3 DNA sequence: TGCGCCAGCAGCTGGGGGACAGGGGAGTACGAGCAGTACTTC. This gives the protein CASSWGTGEYEQYF. The chain combines TRBV5-1 with TRBJ2-7; TRBD1 matches 10 bases. Germline values: CDR1 SGHRS, CDR2 YFSETQ. V shed 3 bases and J 4 bases; nucleotides not matched to a gene: 4. The CDR3 spans 14 residues.

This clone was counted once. The CDR3 DNA reads TGTGCCAGTAGTATAAGAGCCAGGGGCAACACCGGGGAGCTGTTTTTT. As protein: CASSIRARGNTGELFF. The J gene is TRBJ2-2, the V gene TRBV19; D is perhaps TRBD1 (6 bases). V was shortened by 2 bases and J by 2 bases, with 12 bases between the two germline ends. Germline V lookup: CDR1 LNHDA, CDR2 SQIVND (reference sequence). This CDR3 is 16 amino acids long.

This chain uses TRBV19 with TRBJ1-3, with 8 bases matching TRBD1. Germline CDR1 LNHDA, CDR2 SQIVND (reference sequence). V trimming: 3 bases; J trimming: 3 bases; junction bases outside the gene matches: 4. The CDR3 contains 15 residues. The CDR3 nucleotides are TGTGCCAGTAGTATGGGACAGGAGTATGGAAACACCATATATTTT. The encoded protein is CASSMGQEYGNTIYF.

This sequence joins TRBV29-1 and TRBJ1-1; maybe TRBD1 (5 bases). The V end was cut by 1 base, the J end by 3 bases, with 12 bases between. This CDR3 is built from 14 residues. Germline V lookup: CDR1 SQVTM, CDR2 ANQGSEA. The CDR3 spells CSVEVLKGHTEAFF. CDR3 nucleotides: TGCAGCGTTGAAGTCTTGAAGGGGCACACTGAAGCTTTCTTT.

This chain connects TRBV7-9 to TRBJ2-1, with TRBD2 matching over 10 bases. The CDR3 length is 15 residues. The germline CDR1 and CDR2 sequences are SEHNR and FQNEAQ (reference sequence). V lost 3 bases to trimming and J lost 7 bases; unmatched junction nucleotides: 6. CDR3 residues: CASSFRTSGANEQFF. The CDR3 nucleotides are TGTGCCAGCAGCTTTCGAACTAGCGGGGCTAATGAGCAGTTCTTC.

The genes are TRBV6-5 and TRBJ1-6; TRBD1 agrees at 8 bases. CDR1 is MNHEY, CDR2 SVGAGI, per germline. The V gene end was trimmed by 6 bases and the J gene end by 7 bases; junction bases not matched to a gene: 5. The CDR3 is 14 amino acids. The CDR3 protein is CASSRTGLNSPLHF. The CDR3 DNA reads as TGTGCCAGCAGCAGGACAGGGCTAAATTCACCCCTCCACTTT.

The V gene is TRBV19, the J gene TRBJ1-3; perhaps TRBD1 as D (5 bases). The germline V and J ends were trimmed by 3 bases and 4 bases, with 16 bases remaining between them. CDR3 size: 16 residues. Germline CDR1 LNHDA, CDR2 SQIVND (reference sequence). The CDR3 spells CASSISAGGPGNTIYF. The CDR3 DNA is TGTGCCAGTAGTATTAGCGCCGGGGGTCCAGGAAACACCATATATTTT.

CDR3 sequence: CASSEEGGSNEKLFF. The CDR3 nucleotides read TGTGCCAGCAGTGAAGAGGGGGGGAGCAATGAAAAACTGTTTTTT. This rearrangement joins TRBV2 to TRBJ1-4, with D perhaps matching TRBD1 (6 bases). V lost 1 base, J lost 5 bases, and 11 bases lay in between. Germline V gene sequence: CDR1 SNHLY, CDR2 FYNNEI. The CDR3 spans 15 residues. Together with reference TRBV2 and TRBJ1-4, the CDR3 gives the full variable domain: EPEVTQTPSHQVTQMGQEVILRCVPISNHLYFYWYRQILGQKVEFLVSFYNNEISEKSEIFDDQFSVERPDGSNFTLKIRSTKLEDSAMYFCASSEEGGSNEKLFFGSGTQLSVL.